This TCR beta chain was documented in a study of siplizumab effects on memory and regulatory T cells. V lost 4 bases and J 8 bases, leaving 18 bases between the germline ends. Germline CDR1 reads LNHDA; CDR2 reads SQIVND (reference sequence). The CDR3 is 14 residues long. Produced via immunoSEQ multiplex PCR; TCRdb's table is partial and in-frame only. This sample carries more than 95,000 clones, about 92% of them seen once, and the ten largest clones take 0.32%. Sequencing was carried out using CD4+ T cells sorted from blood. The rearrangement uses TRBV19 and TRBJ2-7; TRBD1 is a possible D gene (6 bases). The sequence came from a human donor in good health. The CDR3 region has the DNA TGTGCCAGTAGTACCACAGGGTCTGGGGTACAGCAGTACTTC. It is translated as CASSTTGSGVQQYF.